This TCR beta chain was sequenced for a study of blood T cell repertoires in COVID-19 (dated by TCRdb to 2018 to 2020). Turning to the overall study: Samples from collaborators originated in the United States, Italy and Spain and spanned both the acute and convalescent phases of COVID-19. Subjects who had been exposed to COVID-19, were actively infected with it, or had recovered from it provided the deeply sampled blood TCRbeta repertoires that made up the dataset. Samples were obtained from the ongoing ImmuneRACE study (first 160 participants) and from 1,254 subjects provided by 6 global collaborators. The material from the prospective study consisted of cDNA or gDNA derived from T cells, B-cell-depleted T cells, or PBMCs. The repertoires were released in a freely available public database intended as a resource for research on the immune response to SARS-CoV-2. Sample metadata almost always included a de-identified subject ID, COVID-19 status, age in years and sex. Where available, HLA class I and class II types were taken from metadata supplied by the sample provider and were not determined by assay-based typing. What the research found in general, with its limitations: The quantity of clinical and demographic metadata differed by source and by participant and was supplied without curation.

This clone has a single count. Its antigen is not yet known. There are no base qualities to consult, and no much larger clone falls within one base. Whole blood was collected in K2EDTA tubes by collaborating institutions according to the institutions' own protocols. Collaborator samples were shipped for TCRbeta analysis as frozen whole blood, isolated PBMCs, or DNA extracted from either sample type. TCRbeta CDR3 regions were amplified from genomic DNA by means of the immunoSEQ Assay, a bias-controlled multiplex PCR. Concerning the study's data processing: Nucleated cell counts per sample were estimated from amplification of reference gene primers within the assay. To quantify the absolute abundance of each unique TCRbeta CDR3 rearrangement, sequence reads were collapsed and filtered. For each sample, productive Simpson clonality was calculated by taking the square root of Simpson's diversity index across productive rearrangements. TCRdb obtained this table from immuneACCESS and retained in-frame rearrangements with V and J assigned. These tables miss some clones; where compared with another copy, unresolved V genes account for less than half of the shortfall, and the remainder is unexplained. V and J calls and clone size follow that table, whereas D and trimming were derived from the DNA. The sample records tens of thousands of clones, 83% of which are singletons. The biggest ten clones account for about 5.2% of the sample.

The germline V gene yields MNHEY for CDR1 and SVGAGI for CDR2. The CDR3, from cysteine to phenylalanine, totals 12 residues. CDR3 DNA is the only sequence kept; it has 36 bases, read in frame from the first base. Compared with germline, V lacks 6 bases and J lacks 4 bases; bases without a gene match: 2. The source is a human donor in a cohort sampled during active COVID-19. Source material: peripheral blood. The chain is made from TRBV6-5 and TRBJ1-1; TRBD1 fits 7 bases in the junction. The nucleotides are TGTGCCAGCAGCAGGACAGGCACTGAAGCTTTCTTT. Its translation is CASSRTGTEAFF.